This T cell receptor beta chain appears in the sequencing data of a study of cytomegalovirus exposure and HLA in healthy donors. PCR involved 60 Vbeta and 13 Jbeta primers. Clones were read by immunoSEQ multiplex PCR, and TCRdb kept only the in-frame ones, dropping some. The table shows some 120,000 clones, with around 80% occurring only once. Germline V lookup: CDR1 SGHRS, CDR2 YFSETQ. V was pared by 2 bases and J by 6 bases, with 21 bases between. The CDR3 covers 17 residues. The TCR comes from a man aged 25-45 years in good health and CMV-seronegative. V is TRBV5-1 and J is TRBJ2-1; D might be TRBD2 (6 bases). Sequenced material: PBMCs. CDR3 DNA: TGCGCCAGCAGCTTCCATCGTGGGTGGGACTTATCCAATGAGCAGTTCTTC. Protein: CASSFHRGWDLSNEQFF.